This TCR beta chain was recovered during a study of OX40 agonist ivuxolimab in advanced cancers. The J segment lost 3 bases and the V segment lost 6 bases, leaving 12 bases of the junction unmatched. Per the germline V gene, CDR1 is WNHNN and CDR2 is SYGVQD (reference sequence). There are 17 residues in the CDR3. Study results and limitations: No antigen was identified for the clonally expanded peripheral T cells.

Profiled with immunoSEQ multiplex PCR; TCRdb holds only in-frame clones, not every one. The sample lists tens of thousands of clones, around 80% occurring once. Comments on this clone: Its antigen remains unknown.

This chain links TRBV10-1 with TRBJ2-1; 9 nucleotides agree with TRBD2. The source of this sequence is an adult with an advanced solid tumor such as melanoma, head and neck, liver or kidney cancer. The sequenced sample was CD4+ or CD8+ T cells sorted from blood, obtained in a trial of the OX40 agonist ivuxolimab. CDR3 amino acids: CASSLKPRLAVYNEQFF. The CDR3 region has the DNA TGCGCCAGCAGCCTAAAACCCCGACTAGCGGTCTACAATGAGCAGTTCTTC.